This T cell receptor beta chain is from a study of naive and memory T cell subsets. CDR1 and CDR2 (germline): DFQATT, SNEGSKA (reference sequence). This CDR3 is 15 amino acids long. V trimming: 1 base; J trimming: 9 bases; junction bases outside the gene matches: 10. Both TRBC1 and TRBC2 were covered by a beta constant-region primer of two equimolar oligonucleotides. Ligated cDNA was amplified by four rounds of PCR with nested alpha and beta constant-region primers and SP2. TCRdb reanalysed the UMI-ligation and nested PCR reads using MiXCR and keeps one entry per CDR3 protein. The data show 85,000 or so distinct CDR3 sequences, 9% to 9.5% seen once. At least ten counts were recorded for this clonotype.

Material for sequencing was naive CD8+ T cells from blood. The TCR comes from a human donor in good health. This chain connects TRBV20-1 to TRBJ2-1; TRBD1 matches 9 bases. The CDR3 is CSARVGTGFPGEQFF. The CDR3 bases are TGCAGTGCTAGAGTAGGGACAGGGTTTCCTGGTGAGCAGTTCTTC.